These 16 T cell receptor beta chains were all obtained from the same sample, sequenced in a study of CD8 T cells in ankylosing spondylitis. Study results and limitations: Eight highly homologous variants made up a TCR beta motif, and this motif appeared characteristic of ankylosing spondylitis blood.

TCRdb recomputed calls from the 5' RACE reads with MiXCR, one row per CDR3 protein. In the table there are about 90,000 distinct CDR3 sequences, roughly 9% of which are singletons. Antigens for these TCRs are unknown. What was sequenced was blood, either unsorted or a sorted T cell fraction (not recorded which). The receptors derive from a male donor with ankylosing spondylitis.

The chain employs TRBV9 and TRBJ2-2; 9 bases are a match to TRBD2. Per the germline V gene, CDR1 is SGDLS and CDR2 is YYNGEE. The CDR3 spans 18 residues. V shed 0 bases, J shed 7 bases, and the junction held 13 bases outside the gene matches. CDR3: CASSVGFRLAERNGELFF. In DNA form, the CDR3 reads TGTGCCAGCAGCGTAGGTTTTCGACTAGCGGAGAGGAACGGGGAGCTGTTTTTT.

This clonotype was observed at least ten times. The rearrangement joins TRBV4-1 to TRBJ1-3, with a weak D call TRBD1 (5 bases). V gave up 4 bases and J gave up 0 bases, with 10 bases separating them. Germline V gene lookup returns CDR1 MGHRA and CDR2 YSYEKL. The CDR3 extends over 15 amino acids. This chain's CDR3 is CASSPGRTSGNTIYF. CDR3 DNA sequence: TGCGCCAGCAGCCCGGGACGGACCTCTGGAAACACCATATATTTT.

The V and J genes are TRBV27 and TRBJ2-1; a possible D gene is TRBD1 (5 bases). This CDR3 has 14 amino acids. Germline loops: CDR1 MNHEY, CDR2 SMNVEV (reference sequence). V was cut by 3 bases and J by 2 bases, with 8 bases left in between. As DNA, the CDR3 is TGTGCCAGCAGTTTGGGCAGGGCCTACAATGAGCAGTTCTTC. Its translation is CASSLGRAYNEQFF.

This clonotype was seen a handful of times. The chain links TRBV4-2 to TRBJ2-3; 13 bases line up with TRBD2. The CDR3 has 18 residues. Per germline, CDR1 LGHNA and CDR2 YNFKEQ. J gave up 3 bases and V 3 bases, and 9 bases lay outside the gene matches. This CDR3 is CASSHRTSGSSVTDTQYF. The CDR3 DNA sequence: TGTGCCAGCAGCCACAGGACTAGCGGGAGTTCGGTAACAGATACGCAGTATTTT.

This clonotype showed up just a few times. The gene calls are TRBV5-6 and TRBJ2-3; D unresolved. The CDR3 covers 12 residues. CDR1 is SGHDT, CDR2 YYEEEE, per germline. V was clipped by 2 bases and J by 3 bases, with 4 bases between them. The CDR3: CASSFLTDTQYF. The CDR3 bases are TGTGCCAGCAGCTTCCTAACAGATACGCAGTATTTT.

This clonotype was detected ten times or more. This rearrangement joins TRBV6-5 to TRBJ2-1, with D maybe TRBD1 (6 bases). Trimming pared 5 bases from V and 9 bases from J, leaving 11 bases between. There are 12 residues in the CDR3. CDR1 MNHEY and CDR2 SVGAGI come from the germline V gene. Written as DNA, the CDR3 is TGTGCCAGCAGTACAGGGTTTGTTGAGCAGTTCTTC. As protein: CASSTGFVEQFF.

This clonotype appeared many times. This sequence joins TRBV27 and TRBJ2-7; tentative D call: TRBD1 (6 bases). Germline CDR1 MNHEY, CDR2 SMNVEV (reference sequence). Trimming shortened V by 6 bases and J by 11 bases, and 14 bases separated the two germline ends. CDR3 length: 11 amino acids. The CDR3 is CASSRKGVEYF. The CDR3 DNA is TGTGCCAGCAGCAGGAAGGGGGTCGAGTACTTC.

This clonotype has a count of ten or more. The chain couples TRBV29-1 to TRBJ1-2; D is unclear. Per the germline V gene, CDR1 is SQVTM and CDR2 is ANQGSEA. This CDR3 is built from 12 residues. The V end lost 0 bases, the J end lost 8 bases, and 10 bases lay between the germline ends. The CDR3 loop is CSVEDLLQGYTF. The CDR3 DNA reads TGCAGCGTTGAAGATCTGTTGCAGGGCTACACCTTC.

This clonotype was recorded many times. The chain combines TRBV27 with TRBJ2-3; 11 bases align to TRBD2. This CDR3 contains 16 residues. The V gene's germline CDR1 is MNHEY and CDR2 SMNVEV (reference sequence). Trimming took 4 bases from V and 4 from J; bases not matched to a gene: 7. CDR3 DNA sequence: TGTGCCAGCAGTTCGACTAGCGGGATGAGAGCAGATACGCAGTATTTT. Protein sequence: CASSSTSGMRADTQYF.

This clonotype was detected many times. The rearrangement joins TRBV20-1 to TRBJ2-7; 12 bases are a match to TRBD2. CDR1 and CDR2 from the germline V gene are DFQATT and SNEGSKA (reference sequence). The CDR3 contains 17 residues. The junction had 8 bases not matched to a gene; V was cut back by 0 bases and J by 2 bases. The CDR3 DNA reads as TGCAGTGCTAGAGATTTTCCCGCTAGCGGGAGGGCCTACGAGCAGTACTTC. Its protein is CSARDFPASGRAYEQYF.

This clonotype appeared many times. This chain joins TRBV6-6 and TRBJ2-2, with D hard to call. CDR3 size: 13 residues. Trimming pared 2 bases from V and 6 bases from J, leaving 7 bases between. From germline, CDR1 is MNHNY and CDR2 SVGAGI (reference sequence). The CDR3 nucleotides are TGTGCCAGCAGTTACGCGGCGGCCGGGGAGCTGTTTTTT. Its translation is CASSYAAAGELFF.

This CDR3 is CASGWGAGELFF. The CDR3 DNA reads as TGCGCCAGCGGATGGGGGGCCGGGGAGCTGTTTTTT. The V gene is TRBV5-1, the J gene TRBJ2-2; possible D gene TRBD2, 6 bases. The CDR3 has 12 residues. CDR1 and CDR2 from the germline V gene are SGHRS and YFSETQ. V shed 7 bases and J shed 6 bases, with 10 bases lying between them.

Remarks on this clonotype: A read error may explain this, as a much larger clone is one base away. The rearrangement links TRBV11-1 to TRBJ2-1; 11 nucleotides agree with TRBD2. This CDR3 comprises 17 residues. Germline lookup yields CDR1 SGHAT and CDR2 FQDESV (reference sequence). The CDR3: CACSLALTSGRSNEQFF. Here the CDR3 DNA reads TGTGCCTGCAGCTTAGCCCTCACTAGCGGGAGAAGCAATGAGCAGTTCTTC.

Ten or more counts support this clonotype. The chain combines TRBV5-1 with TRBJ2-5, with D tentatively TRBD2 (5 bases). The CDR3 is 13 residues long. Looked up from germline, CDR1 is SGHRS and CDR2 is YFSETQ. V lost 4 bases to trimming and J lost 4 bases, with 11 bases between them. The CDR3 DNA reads TGCGCCAGCAGCCCTCACCGGGGAGAGACCCAGTACTTC. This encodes CASSPHRGETQYF.

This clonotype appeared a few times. The CDR3 here is CASSGDNPYEQYV. CDR3 in DNA: TGCGCCAGCAGTGGGGACAATCCCTACGAGCAGTACGTC. The chain is built from TRBV5-1 and TRBJ2-7, with D possibly TRBD1 on 6 matching bases. Trimming stripped 5 bases from V and 2 bases from J, with 11 bases between. The CDR3 loop spans 13 amino acids. In germline, CDR1 is SGHRS, CDR2 YFSETQ.

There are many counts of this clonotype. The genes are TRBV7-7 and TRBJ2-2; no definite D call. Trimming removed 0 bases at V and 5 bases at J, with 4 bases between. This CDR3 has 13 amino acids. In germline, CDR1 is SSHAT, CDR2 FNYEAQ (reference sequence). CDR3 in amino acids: CASSLAPTGELFF. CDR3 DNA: TGTGCCAGCAGCTTAGCGCCGACCGGGGAGCTGTTTTTT.